This T cell receptor (beta chain) was retrieved from a study of blood T cell repertoires in COVID-19. Overall study context: Spain, Italy and the United States supplied samples that represented acute and convalescent COVID-19.

Original handling: Using reference gene primer amplification, nucleated cell counts were estimated. The data were produced by immunoSEQ multiplex PCR, yet TCRdb's version contains in-frame clones alone and is incomplete. V and J calls and clone size follow that table, whereas D and trimming were derived from the DNA. Counted here are over 100,000 clones, 85% to 90% occurring once; the ten biggest clones make up over 15%. The receptor was derived from a human donor with acute or convalescent COVID-19. The donor label of this sample is uncertain. Sequencing was performed on peripheral blood.

CDR3 nucleotides: TGTGCCAGCAGCCAGGACCTTTGGGGACTAGCGGGGGGGAGGACCGGGGAGCTGTTTTTT. It encodes CASSQDLWGLAGGRTGELFF. The chain combines TRBV4-2 with TRBJ2-2; 16 nucleotides align to TRBD2. CDR3 size: 20 residues. Germline lookup yields CDR1 LGHNA and CDR2 YNFKEQ. With V trimmed by 3 bases and J by 5 bases, 12 bases remained unmatched.